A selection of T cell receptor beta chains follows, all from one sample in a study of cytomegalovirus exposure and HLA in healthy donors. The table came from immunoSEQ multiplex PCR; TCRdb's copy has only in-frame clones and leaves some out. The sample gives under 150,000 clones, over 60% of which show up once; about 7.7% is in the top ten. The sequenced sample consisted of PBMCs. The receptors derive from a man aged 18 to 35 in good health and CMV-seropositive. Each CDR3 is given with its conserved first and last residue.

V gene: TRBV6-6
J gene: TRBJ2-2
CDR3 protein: CASSSRDPGELFF

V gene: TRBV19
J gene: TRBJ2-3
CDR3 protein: CASTQGGSGTDTQYF

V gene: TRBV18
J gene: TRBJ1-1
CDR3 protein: CASADRAEAFF

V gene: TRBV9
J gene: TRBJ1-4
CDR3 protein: CASSLRQGAGEKLFF

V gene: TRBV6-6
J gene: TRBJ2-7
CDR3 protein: CTSSTRGRGFPYEQYF

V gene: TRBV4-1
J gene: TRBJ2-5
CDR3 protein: CASSQVGEETQYF

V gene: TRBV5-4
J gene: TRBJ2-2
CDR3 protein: CASSFWAAPNTGELFF

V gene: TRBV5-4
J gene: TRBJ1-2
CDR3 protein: CASSRTGSSYGYTF

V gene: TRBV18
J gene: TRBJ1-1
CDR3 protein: CASSPPGQTSTMNTEAFF

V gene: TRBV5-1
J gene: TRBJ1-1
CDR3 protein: CASSLESRGTEAFF